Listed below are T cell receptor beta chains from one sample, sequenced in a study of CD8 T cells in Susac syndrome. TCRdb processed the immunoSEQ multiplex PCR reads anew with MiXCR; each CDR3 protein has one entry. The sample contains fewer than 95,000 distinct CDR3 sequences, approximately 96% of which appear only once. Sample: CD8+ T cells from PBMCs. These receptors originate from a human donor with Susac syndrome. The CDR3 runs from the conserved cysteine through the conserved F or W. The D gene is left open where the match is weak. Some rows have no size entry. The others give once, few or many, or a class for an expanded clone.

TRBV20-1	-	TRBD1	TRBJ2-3	CSASTGTGVTDTQYF	TGCAGTGCTAGCACCGGGACAGGGGTAACTGATACGCAGTATTTT
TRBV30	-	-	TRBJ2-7	CAWDYGGGNEQYF	TGTGCCTGGGATTATGGGGGAGGCAACGAGCAGTACTTC
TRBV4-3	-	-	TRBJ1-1	CASSQESTENTEAFF	TGCGCCAGCAGCCAAGAAAGTACGGAGAACACTGAAGCTTTCTTT
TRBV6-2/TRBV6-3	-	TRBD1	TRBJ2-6	CASSLPGTGGSGANVLTF	TGTGCCAGCAGCCTCCCCGGGACAGGGGGCTCTGGGGCCAACGTCCTGACTTTC
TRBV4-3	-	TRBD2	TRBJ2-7	CASSQDRGGSYEQYF	TGCGCCAGCAGCCAAGATCGGGGGGGCTCCTACGAGCAGTACTTC
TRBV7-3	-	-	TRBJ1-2	CASSLAPGRGDYGYTF	TGTGCCAGCAGCCTTGCTCCAGGGAGAGGGGACTATGGCTACACCTTC
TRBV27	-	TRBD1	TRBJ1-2	CASRIPGQGGYGYTF	TGTGCCAGCAGGATCCCGGGACAGGGCGGGTATGGCTACACCTTC
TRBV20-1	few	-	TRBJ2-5	CSASGAQETQYF	TGCAGTGCTTCCGGGGCCCAAGAGACCCAGTACTTC
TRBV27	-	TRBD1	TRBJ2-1	CASSSITGAYNEQFF	TGTGCCAGCAGTTCTATAACAGGGGCCTACAATGAGCAGTTCTTC
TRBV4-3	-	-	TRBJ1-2	CASSQDGDYGYTF	TGCGCCAGCAGCCAAGATGGAGACTATGGCTACACCTTC
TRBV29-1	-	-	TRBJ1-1	CSVEGWSTEAFF	TGCAGCGTGGAGGGATGGAGCACTGAAGCTTTCTTT
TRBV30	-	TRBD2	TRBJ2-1	CAWSPLKSGGVNEQFF	TGTGCCTGGAGTCCACTGAAGAGCGGGGGGGTTAATGAGCAGTTCTTC
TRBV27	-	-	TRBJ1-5	CASSQGHPGSNQPQHF	TGTGCCAGCAGTCAAGGACACCCTGGGAGCAATCAGCCCCAGCATTTT
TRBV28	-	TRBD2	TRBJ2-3	CASNKLAGDTDTQYF	TGTGCCAGCAACAAATTAGCGGGAGACACAGATACGCAGTATTTT
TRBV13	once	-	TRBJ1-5	CASSFGVQPQHF	TGTGCCAGCAGCTTTGGCGTGCAGCCCCAGCATTTT
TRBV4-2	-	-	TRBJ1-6	CASSQDELGNSPLHF	TGTGCCAGCAGCCAAGATGAGCTGGGGAATTCACCCCTCCACTTT
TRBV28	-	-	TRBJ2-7	CASSTQGGSRDEQYF	TGTGCCAGCAGTACGCAGGGTGGGTCTCGCGACGAGCAGTACTTC
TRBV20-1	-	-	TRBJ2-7	CSARTGQEQYF	TGCAGTGCTAGGACGGGGCAAGAGCAGTACTTC
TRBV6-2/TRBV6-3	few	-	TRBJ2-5	CASSYLETQYF	TGTGCCAGCAGTTACTTGGAGACCCAGTACTTC
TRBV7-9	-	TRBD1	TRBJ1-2	CASSPDRSRNYGYTF	TGTGCCAGCAGCCCGGACAGGAGCCGTAACTATGGCTACACCTTC
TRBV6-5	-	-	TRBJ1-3	CASSYSGTSGNTIYF	TGTGCCAGCAGTTACTCGGGCACCTCTGGAAACACCATATATTTT
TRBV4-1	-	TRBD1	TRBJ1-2	CASSQEVTGVSYCTF	TGCGCCAGCAGCCAAGAGGTGACAGGGGTTTCGTATTGCACCTTC
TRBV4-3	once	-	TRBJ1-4	CASSQSMGEKLFF	TGCGCCAGCAGCCAATCCATGGGGGAAAAACTGTTTTTT
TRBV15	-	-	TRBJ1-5	CATSRVGESQPQHF	TGTGCCACCAGCAGAGTAGGGGAATCTCAGCCCCAGCATTTT
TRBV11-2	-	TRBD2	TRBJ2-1	CASSPEFSGLAGYNEQFF	TGTGCCAGCAGCCCCGAATTCTCCGGACTAGCGGGGTACAATGAGCAGTTCTTC
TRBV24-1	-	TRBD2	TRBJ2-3	CATSDDRLAVGTDTQYF	TGTGCCACCAGTGATGACCGACTAGCGGTAGGGACAGATACGCAGTATTTT
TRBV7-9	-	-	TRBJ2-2	CASSLAGSGELFF	TGTGCCAGCAGCTTAGCGGGTTCCGGGGAGCTGTTTTTT
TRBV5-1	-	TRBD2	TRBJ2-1	CASSSMGLADYNEQFF	TGCGCCAGCAGCTCGATGGGACTAGCGGACTACAATGAGCAGTTCTTC
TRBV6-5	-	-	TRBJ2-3	CASSSLGSQADTQYF	TGTGCCAGCAGTTCTTTGGGTAGTCAAGCAGATACGCAGTATTTT
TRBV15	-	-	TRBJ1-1	CATSYSLGTSMNTEAFF	TGTGCCACCAGCTATTCTCTCGGAACCAGCATGAACACTGAAGCTTTCTTT
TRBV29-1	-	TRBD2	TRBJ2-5	CSVRPTSGLKETQYF	TGCAGCGTCCGACCTACTAGCGGGCTAAAAGAGACCCAGTACTTC
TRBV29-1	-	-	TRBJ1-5	CSIESLGPQHF	TGCAGCATTGAGTCCCTAGGGCCCCAGCATTTT
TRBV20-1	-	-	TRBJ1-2	CSATRVGQGYTF	TGCAGTGCCACACGAGTTGGACAGGGCTACACCTTC
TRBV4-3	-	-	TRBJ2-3	CASSQDRPGTYTDTQYF	TGCGCCAGCAGCCAAGATCGTCCAGGGACGTACACAGATACGCAGTATTTT
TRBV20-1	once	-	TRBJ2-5	CSASPIRRGEETQYF	TGCAGTGCCTCCCCTATTCGGAGGGGGGAAGAGACCCAGTACTTC
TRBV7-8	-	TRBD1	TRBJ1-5	CASSIRTGSNQPQHF	TGTGCCAGCAGCATCCGGACAGGTAGCAATCAGCCCCAGCATTTT
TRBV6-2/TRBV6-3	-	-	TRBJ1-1	CASSQTRDTEAFF	TGTGCCAGCAGCCAGACGAGGGACACTGAAGCTTTCTTT
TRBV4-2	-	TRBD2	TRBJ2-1	CASSPGWASGGGVGLNNEQFF	TGTGCCAGCAGCCCCGGGTGGGCTAGCGGGGGAGGGGTCGGGCTCAACAATGAGCAGTTCTTC
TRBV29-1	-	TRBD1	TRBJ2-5	CSVDDRAQETQYF	TGCAGCGTCGATGACAGGGCCCAAGAGACCCAGTACTTC
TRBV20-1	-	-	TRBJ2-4	CSARLEATGSLAKNIQYF	TGCAGTGCTAGACTTGAGGCAACAGGATCTCTAGCCAAAAACATTCAGTACTTC
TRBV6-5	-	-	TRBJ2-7	CASSSGRFRVYEQYF	TGTGCCAGCAGTTCCGGACGGTTTAGGGTTTACGAGCAGTACTTC
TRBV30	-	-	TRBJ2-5	CAILQETQYF	TGTGCCATCTTACAAGAGACCCAGTACTTC
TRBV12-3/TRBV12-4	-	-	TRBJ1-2	CASTLGRRANYGYTF	TGTGCCAGCACCCTTGGGCGGAGAGCTAACTATGGCTACACCTTC
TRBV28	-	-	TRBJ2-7	CASSSPAYEQYF	TGTGCCAGCAGTTCCCCCGCCTACGAGCAGTACTTC
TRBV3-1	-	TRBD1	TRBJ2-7	CASSRAWTGAYEQYF	TGTGCCAGCAGCCGAGCCTGGACAGGGGCGTACGAGCAGTACTTC
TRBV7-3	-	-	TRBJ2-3	CASSPLGGIIDTQYF	TGTGCCAGCAGCCCGCTTGGGGGAATTATAGATACGCAGTATTTT
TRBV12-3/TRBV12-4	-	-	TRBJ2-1	CASSLPGIFNEQFF	TGTGCCAGCAGCCTCCCCGGGATTTTCAATGAGCAGTTCTTC
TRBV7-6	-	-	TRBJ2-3	CASSLARVTDTQYF	TGTGCCAGCAGCTTAGCCCGGGTTACAGATACGCAGTATTTT
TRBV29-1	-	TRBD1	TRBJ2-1	CSVETGGGDNEQFF	TGCAGCGTCGAGACAGGGGGCGGGGACAATGAGCAGTTCTTC
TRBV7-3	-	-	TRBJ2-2	CASSLMGPTNTGELFF	TGTGCCAGCAGCTTAATGGGCCCTACGAACACCGGGGAGCTGTTTTTT
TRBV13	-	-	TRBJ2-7	CASSPRTGRGEQYF	TGTGCCAGCAGCCCCCGGACAGGGAGGGGCGAGCAGTACTTC